These 21 T cell receptor beta chains originate from one sample sequenced in a study of T cell changes during pregnancy in multiple sclerosis (dated by TCRdb to about 2019). The library was obtained by the immunoSEQ multiplex PCR assay. TCRdb mirrors the immuneACCESS table, restricted to in-frame sequences. Some clones are absent from its copies; in checked studies, under half trace to an unresolved V gene, and the reason for the others is unknown. The sample records tens of thousands of clones, approximately 90% of which are singletons. The top ten clones comprise around 5.6% of the sample. The sample in question was CD8+ T cells from peripheral blood mononuclear cells, obtained after pregnancy. These receptors originate from a female donor in good health, enrolled as a control in a pregnancy study.

The gene calls are TRBV28 and TRBJ2-7; D perhaps matches TRBD1 (6 bases). Germline V gene data show CDR1 as MDHEN and CDR2 as SYDVKM. The CDR3 runs to 14 residues. Trimming shortened V by 5 bases and J by 2 bases, and 13 bases separated the two germline ends. The CDR3 reads CASSQTGTTYEQYF. The DNA of the CDR3 is TGTGCCAGCAGTCAGACAGGTACAACCTACGAGCAGTACTTC.

The V and J genes are TRBV4-2 and TRBJ1-4; D gene uncertain. The CDR3 runs to 16 residues. Germline V gene lookup returns CDR1 LGHNA and CDR2 YNFKEQ. The V end was cut by 1 base, the J end by 9 bases, with 18 bases between. In nucleotides, the CDR3 is TGTGCCAGCAGCCAAGGGGCGTATCGTCCGCGTCAAAAACTGTTTTTT. Translation: CASSQGAYRPRQKLFF.

This clone was seen just once. The CDR3 bases are TGTGCCACCAGCGCCCCAATCTCGGGCGGGGACTACACCTTC. As protein: CATSAPISGGDYTF. The rearrangement joins TRBV15 to TRBJ1-2; D unclear. Germline CDR1 and CDR2: LNHNV and YYDKDF (reference sequence). Between the trimmed V and J ends, which lost 5 bases and 10 bases, there was a span of 20 bases. The CDR3 length is 14 residues.

The V gene is TRBV5-1, the J gene TRBJ2-1; unclear D gene. Germline V gene data show CDR1 as SGHRS and CDR2 as YFSETQ. The CDR3 has 13 residues. V gave up 3 bases and J gave up 2 bases, with 6 bases separating them. The CDR3 loop is CASSSSPYNEQFF. The CDR3 DNA reads as TGCGCCAGCAGCTCCTCCCCCTACAATGAGCAGTTCTTC.

The chain combines TRBV9 with TRBJ2-2; 7 bases match TRBD1. After removal of 6 bases from V and 3 bases from J, the junction contained 2 bases not matched to a gene. Germline CDR1 and CDR2: SGDLS and YYNGEE. The CDR3 sequence is 13 residues long. CDR3 sequence (DNA): TGTGCCAGCATTGACAGGGACACCGGGGAGCTGTTTTTT. It is translated as CASIDRDTGELFF.

This clone came up a few times. The rearrangement joins TRBV7-8 to TRBJ2-2; 13 bases match TRBD2. J was trimmed by 6 bases and V by 5 bases; bases with no gene match: 6. The CDR3 is made up of 16 amino acids. The germline gives CDR1 SGHVS, CDR2 FQNEAQ. The chain's CDR3 is CASSPGLAGLPGELFF. DNA of the CDR3: TGTGCCAGCAGCCCGGGACTAGCGGGACTCCCCGGGGAGCTGTTTTTT.

The CDR3 region has the DNA TGCGCCAGCAGCCAAGGCGGGCCAACCTTTGCCTATTCACCCCTCCACTTT. Translating gives CASSQGGPTFAYSPLHF. The V and J genes are TRBV4-1 and TRBJ1-6; D remains ambiguous. The CDR3 length is 17 residues. V lost 1 base, J lost 8 bases, and 18 bases lay in between. CDR1 and CDR2 from the germline V gene are MGHRA and YSYEKL.

The chain couples TRBV9 to TRBJ1-2; D perhaps matches TRBD1 (6 bases). The CDR3 is made up of 15 amino acids. Germline V CDR1 and CDR2: SGDLS, YYNGEE. The V and J ends lost 0 bases and 5 bases respectively, with 14 bases between them. The CDR3 DNA sequence: TGTGCCAGCAGCGTAGCTGACAGGCCTGGTTATGGCTACACCTTC. It yields the protein CASSVADRPGYGYTF.

The rearrangement joins TRBV6-5 to TRBJ1-3, with D hard to call. Germline CDR1 MNHEY, CDR2 SVGAGI. V was cut by 2 bases and J by 0 bases, with 11 bases left in between. CDR3 length equals 16 residues. The CDR3 coding sequence is TGTGCCAGCAGTTACAGACAACCCCGCTCTGGAAACACCATATATTTT. It yields the protein CASSYRQPRSGNTIYF.

The CDR3 bases are TGTGCCATCAGAGAAGACTCTCAAGCTTTCTTT. Amino acids: CAIREDSQAFF. The chain links TRBV10-3 to TRBJ1-1; D not certain. CDR1 ENHRY and CDR2 SYGVKD come from the germline V gene. V was cut by 6 bases and J by 9 bases, with 11 bases left in between. CDR3 length equals 11 residues.

The chain combines TRBV7-8 with TRBJ2-3; no reliable D call. With 2 bases removed from V and 0 bases from J, the gap between germline ends came to 6 bases. The CDR3 sequence is 14 residues long. Germline assignment: CDR1 SGHVS and CDR2 FQNEAQ. The CDR3 region is CASSLLSSTDTQYF. The CDR3 bases are TGTGCCAGCAGCTTACTCTCTAGCACAGATACGCAGTATTTT.

This sequence joins TRBV4-3 and TRBJ1-2, with D uncertain. V gave up 0 bases and J gave up 1 base, with 15 bases separating them. Germline assignment: CDR1 LGHNA and CDR2 YSLEER. CDR3 size: 17 residues. In DNA form, the CDR3 reads TGCGCCAGCAGCCAAGAGGAGGAGGGTATCGGTAACTATGGCTACACCTTC. Encoded protein: CASSQEEEGIGNYGYTF.

The chain recombines TRBV11-2 with TRBJ2-1; D gene ambiguous. CDR1 and CDR2 from the germline V gene are SGHAT and FQNNGV. V was cut by 1 base and J by 3 bases, with 10 bases left in between. The CDR3 is made up of 15 amino acids. The CDR3: CASSLGWPLYNEQFF. CDR3 in DNA: TGTGCCAGCAGCTTAGGCTGGCCCCTCTACAATGAGCAGTTCTTC.

Here the CDR3 reads CASKGQNYGYTF. In nucleotides, the CDR3 is TGTGCCAGCAAGGGACAGAACTATGGCTACACCTTC. The rearrangement joins TRBV27 to TRBJ1-2; TRBD1 agrees at 7 bases. Per germline, CDR1 MNHEY and CDR2 SMNVEV (reference sequence). This CDR3 is 12 amino acids long. Trimming took 7 bases from V and 2 from J; bases not matched to a gene: 1.

The J gene is TRBJ2-3, the V gene TRBV13; 9 nucleotides match TRBD2. The CDR3 runs to 18 residues. CDR1 is PRHDT, CDR2 FYEKMQ, per germline (reference sequence). With 5 bases clipped from V and 6 bases from J, the junction kept 18 bases outside the gene matches. The CDR3 nucleotides read TGTGCCAGCAGCACAAGGGGACTAGCCAGCGTCCGAATGGATACGCAGTATTTT. Translated: CASSTRGLASVRMDTQYF. Based on the CDR3 plus reference TRBV13 and TRBJ2-3, the full variable domain is AAGVIQSPRHLIKEKRETATLKCYPIPRHDTVYWYQQGPGQDPQFLISFYEKMQSDKGSIPDRFSAQQFSDYHSELNMSSLELGDSALYFCASSTRGLASVRMDTQYFGPGTRLTVL.

Here the CDR3 DNA reads TGTGCCAGCAGCTGGGGGGGGCTACGGCCCCAGCATTTT. It is translated as CASSWGGLRPQHF. The chain combines TRBV7-2 with TRBJ1-5; D may be TRBD1 (6 bases). V dropped 4 bases and J dropped 9 bases, with 13 bases sitting between them. Germline V CDR1 and CDR2: SGHTA, FQGNSA. This CDR3 spans 13 amino acids.

This clone was seen a few times. The genes are TRBV19 and TRBJ2-5; weak D call: TRBD2 (7 bases). Between the trimmed V and J ends, which lost 0 bases and 1 base, there was a span of 12 bases. CDR1 is LNHDA, CDR2 SQIVND, per germline (reference sequence). The CDR3 totals 16 residues. The CDR3 DNA reads as TGTGCCAGTAGTATAGACGCGGGGGCCCGCCAAGAGACCCAGTACTTC. It translates to CASSIDAGARQETQYF.

The rearrangement links TRBV11-2 to TRBJ1-2, with a weak D call TRBD1 (6 bases). Germline V gene data show CDR1 as SGHAT and CDR2 as FQNNGV. This CDR3 has 17 residues. Trimming cost V 0 bases and J 4 bases, with 18 bases left between them. CDR3 sequence (DNA): TGTGCCAGCAGCTTAGATCCCCGCTTGCGAGGGGGCTATGGCTACACCTTC. Protein sequence: CASSLDPRLRGGYGYTF.

The CDR3 is CASRFRGRGFGYTF. Written as DNA, the CDR3 is TGTGCCAGCAGATTCAGGGGTCGGGGTTTCGGCTACACCTTC. This chain joins TRBV5-6 and TRBJ1-2; a weak D match, TRBD1 (6 bases). This CDR3 contains 14 residues. Germline CDR1 is SGHDT and CDR2 is YYEEEE. Trimming took off 5 bases at V and 8 bases at J, with 19 bases between the two ends.

The chain couples TRBV30 to TRBJ2-7; D perhaps matches TRBD2 (6 bases). The CDR3 is 14 residues long. Germline values: CDR1 GTSNPN, CDR2 SVGIG (reference sequence). V was shortened by 1 base and J by 2 bases, with 12 bases between the two germline ends. CDR3 DNA: TGTGCCTGGAGTGCCGGGACGGGGGCCTACGAGCAGTACTTC. Translation gives CAWSAGTGAYEQYF.

V is TRBV11-2 and J is TRBJ1-1; 8 nucleotides agree with TRBD1. CDR1 is SGHAT and CDR2 is FQNNGV in the germline V gene. Trimming removed 5 bases from V and 0 bases from J; junction bases left unmatched: 5. The CDR3 extends over 15 amino acids. CDR3 amino acids: CASSRNRGMNTEAFF. CDR3 coding DNA: TGTGCCAGCAGCCGGAACAGGGGGATGAACACTGAAGCTTTCTTT.